This is a list of T cell receptor beta chains from one sample in a study of cytomegalovirus exposure and HLA in healthy donors. Using immunoSEQ multiplex PCR, the repertoire was profiled, and TCRdb retains in-frame clones only, with some absent. Here the sample spans 80,000 to 100,000 clones, more than 60% being singletons. Sequenced sample: PBMCs. The receptors were gathered from a man aged 50-60 years in good health and CMV-seronegative. CDR3s include the opening cysteine and the closing phenylalanine or tryptophan. A D gene is named only where the DNA matches it firmly. Rows may omit the clone size; those that give it use once, few, many or a size class.

v_call	d_call	j_call	clone_size	cdr3_nt	cdr3_aa
TRBV5-6	TRBD1	TRBJ2-7	few	TGTGCCAGCAGCTGGACAGGGACACCGGGGGAGCAGTACTTC	CASSWTGTPGEQYF
TRBV28	-	TRBJ1-6	few	TGTGCCAGCCCTCTACCGTCTGACAAGGGGAACTCACCCCTCCACTTT	CASPLPSDKGNSPLHF
TRBV4-2	-	TRBJ1-3	-	TGTGCCAGCAGCCAAATTGTGTCTAGGGGGTTCATTGAAAACACCATATATTTT	CASSQIVSRGFIENTIYF
TRBV5-1	-	TRBJ2-5	-	TGCGCCAGCAGGAGGCCACAAGAGACCCAGTACTTC	CASRRPQETQYF
TRBV4-3	TRBD2	TRBJ2-7	-	TGCGCCAGCAGCGCCCGGACTAGCGGGAACTACGAGCAGTACTTC	CASSARTSGNYEQYF
TRBV7-2	TRBD2	TRBJ2-3	-	TGTGCCAGCAGCTTAGGGGGGGGACGAAGCACAGATACGCAGTATTTT	CASSLGGGRSTDTQYF
TRBV6-5	TRBD2	TRBJ2-1	-	TGTGCCAGCACCGCGACGGGCGGGGGGGCAAAGCGGCAGTTCTTC	CASTATGGGAKRQFF
TRBV7-9	TRBD1	TRBJ2-1	-	TGTGCCAGCAGCTTAGCCGGGACAGCCTACAATGAGCAGTTCTTC	CASSLAGTAYNEQFF
TRBV10-3	TRBD1	TRBJ2-4	-	TGTGCCATCAGTGGGACAGGGGGATGGAAAAACATTCAGTACTTC	CAISGTGGWKNIQYF
TRBV10-3	TRBD1	TRBJ2-2	-	TGTGCCATCAGTGAGCGCTGGGACAGCTACACCGGGGAGCTGTTTTTT	CAISERWDSYTGELFF
TRBV6-1	-	TRBJ1-6	-	TGTGCCAGCACCCCACCAGGGTATAGTGGTTCACCCCTCCACTTT	CASTPPGYSGSPLHF